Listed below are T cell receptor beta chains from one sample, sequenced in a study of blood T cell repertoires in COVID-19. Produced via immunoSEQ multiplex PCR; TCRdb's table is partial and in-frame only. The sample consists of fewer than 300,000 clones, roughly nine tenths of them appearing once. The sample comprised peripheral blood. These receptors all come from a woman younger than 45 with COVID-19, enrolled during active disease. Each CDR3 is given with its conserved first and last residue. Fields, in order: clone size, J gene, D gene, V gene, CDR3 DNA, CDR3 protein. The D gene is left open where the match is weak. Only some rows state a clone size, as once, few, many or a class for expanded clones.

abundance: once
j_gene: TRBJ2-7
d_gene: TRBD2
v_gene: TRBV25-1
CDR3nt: TGTGCCAGCAGTGTAGCGGGAGTAATCCATCTGTACTTC
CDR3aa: CASSVAGVIHLYF

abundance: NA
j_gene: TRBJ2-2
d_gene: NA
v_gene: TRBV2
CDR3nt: TGTGCCAGCAACCCCCTTTACGGAGAGAACACCGGGGAGCTGTTTTTT
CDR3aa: CASNPLYGENTGELFF

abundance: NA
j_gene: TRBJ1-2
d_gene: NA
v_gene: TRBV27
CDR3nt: TGTGCCAGCAGTTCGGGTAAAAACTATGGCTACACCTTC
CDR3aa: CASSSGKNYGYTF

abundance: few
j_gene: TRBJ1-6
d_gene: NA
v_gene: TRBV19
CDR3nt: TGTGCCAGTAGTATCCTGGCGACAGGAGGTTCACCCCTCCACTTT
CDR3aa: CASSILATGGSPLHF

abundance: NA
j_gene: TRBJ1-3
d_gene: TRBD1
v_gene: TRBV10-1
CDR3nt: TGCGCCAGCAGTCCCGGGACAGTCAACTCTGGAAACACCATATATTTT
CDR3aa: CASSPGTVNSGNTIYF

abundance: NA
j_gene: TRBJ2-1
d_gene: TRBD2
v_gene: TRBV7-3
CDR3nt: TGTGCCAGCAGCTTAACCAGCGGGATCGTCAATGAGCAGTTCTTC
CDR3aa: CASSLTSGIVNEQFF

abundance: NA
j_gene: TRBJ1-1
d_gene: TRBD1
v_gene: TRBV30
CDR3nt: TGTGCCTGGAGTGCGCAAACAGGGGGTGGCACTGAAGCTTTCTTT
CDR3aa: CAWSAQTGGGTEAFF

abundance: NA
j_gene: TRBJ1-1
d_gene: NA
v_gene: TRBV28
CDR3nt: TGTGCCAGCGGACTTCGAACTGAAGCTTTCTTT
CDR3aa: CASGLRTEAFF

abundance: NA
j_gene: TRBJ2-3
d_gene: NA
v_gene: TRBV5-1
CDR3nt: TGCGCCAGCAGCTTTCAGTCAGATACGCAGTATTTT
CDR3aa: CASSFQSDTQYF

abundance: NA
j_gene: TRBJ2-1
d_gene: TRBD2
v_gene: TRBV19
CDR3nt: TGTGCCAGTAGTATAGAAGGGCTAGCGGGGGGGGCCTACAATGAGCAGTTCTTC
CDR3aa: CASSIEGLAGGAYNEQFF